The present entry profiles one TCR beta chain with its context. The data derive from a study of cytomegalovirus exposure and HLA in healthy donors. V lost 3 bases, J lost 2 bases, and 6 bases stayed unmatched. The CDR3 extends over 15 amino acids. Looked up from germline, CDR1 is SQVTM and CDR2 is ANQGSEA. Primers included in the PCR were 60 Vbeta and 13 Jbeta primers. TCRdb's table, derived via immunoSEQ multiplex PCR, lists solely in-frame clones and lacks some. The sample holds 200,000 to 250,000 clones, about 83% seen once. The source of this sequence is a girl aged 5-17 years in good health and CMV-seronegative. Sequencing was done on a sample of PBMCs. V and J are TRBV29-1 and TRBJ1-2; 10 bases agree with TRBD1. The DNA for the CDR3 is TGCAGCGTTGATGAGGCGACAGGGGGCAACTATGGCTACACCTTC. This sequence encodes CSVDEATGGNYGYTF.